The 20 T cell receptor beta chains listed next were all sequenced from one sample in a study of T cell clonotyping in hematopoietic cell transplantation. Clones were sequenced by immunoSEQ multiplex PCR, and TCRdb holds only the in-frame ones, with some missing. The sample holds 15,000 to 20,000 clones; approximately 83% are singletons and the top ten take approximately 4.5%. Sequences were obtained from peripheral blood mononuclear cells. The receptors originated from a woman between 35 and 50 years old in good health. Some clones in this sample may be carry-over from other donors' samples.

The V gene is TRBV5-1, the J gene TRBJ2-2, with D unresolved. Trimming stripped 5 bases from V and 1 base from J, with 3 bases between. Per the germline V gene, CDR1 is SGHRS and CDR2 is YFSETQ. The CDR3 consists of 12 residues. The CDR3 DNA reads as TGCGCCAGCAGACAGAACACCGGGGAGCTGTTTTTT. Its protein product is CASRQNTGELFF. The complete variable domain, with remaining parts taken from reference TRBV5-1 and TRBJ2-2, reads KAGVTQTPRYLIKTRGQQVTLSCSPISGHRSVSWYQQTPGQGLQFLFEYFSETQRNKGNFPGRFSGRQFSNSRSEMNVSTLELGDSALYLCASRQNTGELFFGEGSRLTVL.

This chain connects TRBV10-3 to TRBJ2-1, with 10 bases lining up with TRBD2. This CDR3 has 13 amino acids. Germline V gene sequence: CDR1 ENHRY, CDR2 SYGVKD. J gave up 5 bases and V 8 bases, and 3 bases lay outside the gene matches. CDR3 coding DNA: TGTGCCATCGGAGGACTAGCGGACAATGAGCAGTTCTTC. Its protein product is CAIGGLADNEQFF.

The genes are TRBV4-2 and TRBJ2-7, with TRBD1 identical over 8 bases. V was clipped by 0 bases and J by 12 bases; unmatched bases: 13. CDR3 size: 15 residues. Germline V gives CDR1 LGHNA, CDR2 YNFKEQ. The CDR3 sequence: CASSQDHRGRTSGYF. The CDR3 DNA sequence: TGTGCCAGCAGCCAAGATCACAGGGGGAGGACGAGTGGGTACTTC.

This chain joins TRBV7-8 and TRBJ1-1; D may be TRBD1 (5 bases). V lost 2 bases, J lost 3 bases, and 22 bases lay in between. CDR1 is SGHVS and CDR2 is FQNEAQ in the germline V gene. The CDR3 sequence is 18 residues long. The CDR3 nucleotides are TGTGCCAGCAGCTTAAAGCGAGTGGTCGCGAGCAGGGACACTGAAGCTTTCTTT. Protein sequence: CASSLKRVVASRDTEAFF.

The V call is TRBV27, the J call TRBJ2-7; D is unclear. The V gene's germline CDR1 is MNHEY and CDR2 SMNVEV (reference sequence). The CDR3 is made up of 15 amino acids. V dropped 8 bases and J dropped 2 bases, with 19 bases sitting between them. DNA for the CDR3: TGTGCCAGCGGTAAGCTGCGGATGCAAGCCTACGAGCAGTACTTC. This encodes CASGKLRMQAYEQYF.

The J gene is TRBJ1-6, the V gene TRBV11-2; D is ambiguous. This CDR3 region has 16 residues. Germline V gives CDR1 SGHAT, CDR2 FQNNGV. V lost 5 bases, J lost 6 bases, and 17 bases lay in between. Here the CDR3 DNA reads TGTGCCAGCAGCCGAAAATTCAGCGATCTTAATTCACCCCTCCACTTT. This gives the protein CASSRKFSDLNSPLHF.

V and J are TRBV28 and TRBJ1-1; D is undetermined. Trimming pared 6 bases from V and 1 base from J, leaving 12 bases between. CDR1 MDHEN and CDR2 SYDVKM come from the germline V gene. The CDR3 extends over 14 amino acids. The CDR3 loop reads CASSSGRGNTEAFF. CDR3 bases: TGTGCCAGCAGCTCTGGACGAGGGAACACTGAAGCTTTCTTT.

CDR3 DNA sequence: TGTGCCAGCGGACAGTACAACTATGGCTACACCTTC. Its translation is CASGQYNYGYTF. The chain couples TRBV19 to TRBJ1-2, with D tentatively TRBD1 (6 bases). CDR3 length: 12 residues. Deletions cut 9 bases from V and 2 bases from J, with 10 bases between. CDR1 and CDR2 from the germline V gene are LNHDA and SQIVND (reference sequence).

The chain recombines TRBV28 with TRBJ2-5; 9 bases match TRBD2. The V segment lost 5 bases and the J segment 2 bases; nucleotides outside the gene matches: 9. Germline assignment: CDR1 MDHEN and CDR2 SYDVKM. This CDR3 has 16 residues. The CDR3 here is CASSPPSGIGQETQYF. CDR3 nucleotides: TGTGCCAGCAGTCCCCCTAGCGGGATTGGACAAGAGACCCAGTACTTC.

The J gene is TRBJ1-2, the V gene TRBV7-9; tentative D call: TRBD1 (5 bases). This CDR3 contains 14 residues. The V end was cut by 4 bases, the J end by 4 bases, with 13 bases between. Germline lookup yields CDR1 SEHNR and CDR2 FQNEAQ (reference sequence). CDR3 amino acids: CASSSGTAAYGYTF. The CDR3 DNA reads as TGTGCCAGCAGCTCGGGGACGGCCGCCTATGGCTACACCTTC. Filled out from reference TRBV7-9 and TRBJ1-2, the complete variable domain reads DTGVSQNPRHKITKRGQNVTFRCDPISEHNRLYWYRQTLGQGPEFLTYFQNEAQLEKSRLLSDRFSAERPKGSFSTLEIQRTEQGDSAMYLCASSSGTAAYGYTFGSGTRLTVV.

V usage is TRBV11-1 and J usage is TRBJ2-7; D is unresolved. V was clipped by 5 bases and J by 7 bases, with 12 bases between them. Germline values: CDR1 SGHAT, CDR2 FQDESV (reference sequence). This CDR3 is 12 amino acids long. The CDR3 region is CASSPRSGEQYF. DNA of the CDR3: TGTGCCAGCAGCCCGCGATCTGGGGAGCAGTACTTC.

The chain combines TRBV2 with TRBJ2-7; TRBD2 aligns across 8 bases. Germline V gene lookup returns CDR1 SNHLY and CDR2 FYNNEI. The CDR3 covers 16 residues. With V trimmed by 2 bases and J by 3 bases, 9 bases remained unmatched. This CDR3 reads CASSELVTSVYYEQYF. The CDR3 coding sequence is TGTGCCAGCAGTGAATTGGTGACTAGCGTGTACTACGAGCAGTACTTC.

This rearrangement joins TRBV6-6 to TRBJ2-6; tentatively, D is TRBD1 (6 bases). The CDR3 sequence is 16 residues long. Germline V gene lookup returns CDR1 MNHNY and CDR2 SVGAGI (reference sequence). V was pared by 7 bases and J by 9 bases, with 22 bases between. The CDR3 spells CASIFTRGTGHNVLTF. In DNA form, the CDR3 reads TGTGCCAGCATCTTCACGAGGGGGACCGGACACAACGTCCTGACTTTC.

This rearrangement joins TRBV27 to TRBJ2-1; D is perhaps TRBD2 (5 bases). Germline V gene sequence: CDR1 MNHEY, CDR2 SMNVEV (reference sequence). The CDR3 extends over 13 amino acids. V was shortened by 6 bases and J by 9 bases, with 15 bases between the two germline ends. The CDR3 DNA reads as TGTGCCAGCAGACCGGACGGGATCAGTGAGCAGTTCTTC. This sequence encodes CASRPDGISEQFF.

This clone turned up a few times. CDR3 sequence reads: CASSGVDGEKLFF. The CDR3 DNA reads TGTGCCAGCTCAGGGGTGGACGGTGAAAAACTGTTTTTT. The chain uses TRBV2 and TRBJ1-4; perhaps TRBD1 as D (6 bases). The V gene's germline CDR1 is SNHLY and CDR2 FYNNEI. The CDR3 is made up of 13 amino acids. V was pared by 8 bases and J by 7 bases, with 14 bases between.

The chain has TRBV6-5 and TRBJ1-1; TRBD1 aligns across 7 bases. The germline gives CDR1 MNHEY, CDR2 SVGAGI. Germline trimming cut 6 bases from V and 11 bases from J; bases unmatched to any gene: 15. CDR3 length equals 14 residues. The CDR3 loop is CASSLETGRSRAFF. The CDR3 region has the DNA TGTGCCAGCAGCTTAGAGACAGGGCGTAGTAGGGCTTTCTTT.

The chain links TRBV11-2 to TRBJ2-3, with 7 bases that match TRBD2. The CDR3 length is 17 residues. The germline V gene has CDR1 SGHAT and CDR2 FQNNGV. Trimming took 2 bases from V and 1 from J; bases not matched to a gene: 9. The CDR3 sequence is CASSLRSAGDGTDTQYF. The CDR3 DNA is TGTGCCAGCAGCTTACGGTCCGCGGGAGACGGCACAGATACGCAGTATTTT.

The V and J genes are TRBV27 and TRBJ2-5, with 7 bases that match TRBD2. Germline V lookup: CDR1 MNHEY, CDR2 SMNVEV (reference sequence). V dropped 8 bases and J dropped 5; count of bases not matched to a gene: 14. The length of the CDR3 is 15 residues. The CDR3 loop reads CASGPLAGARETQYF. The CDR3 DNA reads TGTGCCAGCGGACCTCTGGCGGGAGCGCGGGAGACCCAGTACTTC.

The chain combines TRBV28 with TRBJ1-1; possible D gene TRBD1, 6 bases. V was shortened by 5 bases and J by 4 bases, with 17 bases between the two germline ends. The CDR3 runs 15 residues. Germline CDR1 and CDR2: MDHEN and SYDVKM. CDR3 region: CASSPAGDWGTEAFF. The CDR3 bases are TGTGCCAGCAGTCCCGCAGGGGACTGGGGCACTGAAGCTTTCTTT.

The chain uses TRBV29-1 and TRBJ1-1; perhaps TRBD1 as D (6 bases). Germline V gene sequence: CDR1 SQVTM, CDR2 ANQGSEA. Deletions cut 6 bases from V and 4 bases from J, with 12 bases between. This CDR3 region has 12 residues. CDR3 nucleotide sequence: TGCAGCGTGGGCAGGGGACGCACTGAAGCTTTCTTT. Translation gives CSVGRGRTEAFF.